This T cell receptor (beta chain) was profiled in a study of shared clonotypes between healthy human individuals. Across the study: CD4 naive and memory got three plates each, CD8 naive two, CD8 memory one.

Deep was the level used in running the assay. For each subset, genomic DNA was distributed in equal portions over several immunoSEQ plates. TCRdb's copy holds only in-frame clones and misses some; the assay was immunoSEQ multiplex PCR. The sample holds roughly 2,500,000 clones, over 85% seen once. The V end was cut by 3 bases, the J end by 4 bases, with 13 bases between. The length of the CDR3 is 15 residues. Germline V gene data show CDR1 as SGHTA and CDR2 as FQGTGA. This clone appeared a single time. In the CD4+ fraction, cells were divided into CD45RA+ naive and CD45RA-negative memory subsets. The sequence derives from a man younger than 35 in good health. Some clones in this sample may be carry-over from other donors' samples. Sequenced sample: naive CD4+ T cells from PBMCs. Subset meaning: CD45RA+ positively selected. The chain couples TRBV7-3 to TRBJ2-1; D uncertain. In DNA, the CDR3 is TGTGCCAGCAGCTTCTCCGGTGGGGTATACAATGAGCAGTTCTTC. Protein: CASSFSGGVYNEQFF.